Listed below are T cell receptor beta chains from one sample, sequenced in a study of identical twins. MiXCR, applied by TCRdb to the 5' RACE reads, yields one record per CDR3 protein. The sample includes roughly 690,000 distinct CDR3 sequences, less than 7% seen only once; the top ten take roughly 1.6%. The specimen sequenced was naive T cells sorted from blood. The receptors were sampled from a man aged 18 to 29 in good health. Both conserved end residues are part of each CDR3. The D gene is left open where the match is weak. Clone size, where shown, is once, few, many, or a class for clones that have expanded.

J,V,D,size,length,DNA,CDR3
TRBJ2-7,TRBV28,TRBD2,many,13,TGTGCCAGCAAGGGAGGGGAATCCTACGAGCAGTACTTC,CASKGGESYEQYF
TRBJ2-1,TRBV5-1,TRBD2,few,16,TGCGCCAGCAGCCCACTAGCGGGAGCATCCTACAATGAGCAGTTCTTC,CASSPLAGASYNEQFF
TRBJ1-2,TRBV12-3/TRBV12-4,-,few,13,TGTGCCAGCAGTGTGACAGGAGGTTATGGCTACACCTTC,CASSVTGGYGYTF
TRBJ2-1,TRBV4-3,-,many,15,TGCGCCAGCAGCCAAGACTTCCCAGACTACAATGAGCAGTTCTTC,CASSQDFPDYNEQFF
TRBJ2-2,TRBV11-2,-,-,15,TGTGCCAGCAGTTACACGCATTGGAGCACCGGGGAGCTGTTTTTT,CASSYTHWSTGELFF
TRBJ2-1,TRBV28,TRBD2,many,15,TGTGCCAGCAGTTGGGGGACTAGCGGTTACAATGAGCAGTTCTTC,CASSWGTSGYNEQFF
TRBJ2-1,TRBV15,-,few,15,TGTGCCACCAGCGGCCCTAGCGCCACCTACAATGAGCAGTTCTTC,CATSGPSATYNEQFF
TRBJ1-2,TRBV14,TRBD1,-,16,TGTGCCAGCAGCCAAGATCAGGACAGGCCTCACTATGGCTACACCTTC,CASSQDQDRPHYGYTF
TRBJ2-3,TRBV24-1,-,many,12,TGTGCCACCGCGGAGTCCACAGATACGCAGTATTTT,CATAESTDTQYF
TRBJ1-1,TRBV11-2,-,many,16,TGTGCCAGCAGCTTATACCCCACCTCACCGGGCACTGAAGCTTTCTTT,CASSLYPTSPGTEAFF
TRBJ2-2,TRBV27,-,many,16,TGTGCCAGCAGTAACCCGTTGCGGGAAGGGACCGGGGAGCTGTTTTTT,CASSNPLREGTGELFF
TRBJ1-1,TRBV18,-,few,15,TGTGCCAGCTCACCCCGAGAGATAGCGGAAACGGAAGCTTTCTTT,CASSPREIAETEAFF
TRBJ2-1,TRBV5-1,TRBD2,many,14,TGCGCCAGCAGCTTCCAAAGGGAGGGCAATGAGCAGTTCTTC,CASSFQREGNEQFF
TRBJ1-5,TRBV10-3,-,many,15,TGTGCCATCAGTGAGGGGTTCGTGGGAAATCAGCCCCAGCATTTT,CAISEGFVGNQPQHF
TRBJ2-2,TRBV6-2/TRBV6-3,-,many,13,TGTGCCAGCACCCGCGGGAACACCGGGGAGCTGTTTTTT,CASTRGNTGELFF
TRBJ1-1,TRBV7-2,-,many,14,TGTGCCAGCAGCTTAAGGTGGGCGGACACTGAAGCTTTCTTT,CASSLRWADTEAFF
TRBJ1-2,TRBV12-3/TRBV12-4,-,few,18,TGTGCCAGCAGTTTTCTAATCTGGGACTCCCGGATATTCTATGGCTACACCTTC,CASSFLIWDSRIFYGYTF
TRBJ1-1,TRBV29-1,-,many,13,TGCAGCGTTGTGGGCCGGCTAAGCACTGAAGCTTTCTTT,CSVVGRLSTEAFF
TRBJ1-3,TRBV6-1,-,many,15,TGTGCCAGCTCATCGATAAGGGTTCCTGGAAACACCATATATTTT,CASSSIRVPGNTIYF
TRBJ1-4,TRBV9,-,-,16,TGTGCCAGCAGCGTAGACCCTATGGCCTCAGACGAAAAACTGTTTTTT,CASSVDPMASDEKLFF
TRBJ2-1,TRBV5-1,TRBD1,many,18,TGCGCCAGCAGCCCCTTGGGGGTGCGGGACAGGGGGCATGATGAGCAGTTCTTC,CASSPLGVRDRGHDEQFF
TRBJ2-7,TRBV29-1,TRBD2,many,12,TGCAGCGCCGAAGCGGGGGAGCCCGAGCAGTACTTC,CSAEAGEPEQYF
TRBJ2-3,TRBV18,-,-,15,TGTGCCAGCTCACCTAGACGGGAGCTCTCGGATACGCAGTATTTT,CASSPRRELSDTQYF
TRBJ2-1,TRBV4-1,-,-,15,TGCGCCAGCAGCCAAGATCTGGGAGTTGGCGATGAGCAGTTCTTC,CASSQDLGVGDEQFF
TRBJ1-2,TRBV6-1,TRBD1,many,14,TGTGCCAGCAGGGAACAGGGGGAGAGCTATGGCTACACCTTC,CASREQGESYGYTF
TRBJ2-2,TRBV10-3,TRBD2,many,13,TGTGCCCTAGCGGGAACGAACACCGGGGAGCTGTTTTTT,CALAGTNTGELFF
TRBJ1-1,TRBV14,-,-,14,TGTGCCAGCAGCCAATTGGGGGGTTTCACTGAAGCTTTCTTT,CASSQLGGFTEAFF
TRBJ2-3,TRBV20-1,-,many,14,TGCAGTGCTAGAGATGTGCTGGGCACAGATACGCAGTATTTT,CSARDVLGTDTQYF
TRBJ2-3,TRBV12-3/TRBV12-4,-,many,14,TGTGCCAGCAGTTTAGGGCCAGGGGCAGATACGCAGTATTTT,CASSLGPGADTQYF
TRBJ2-1,TRBV30,TRBD1,-,12,TGTGCCTGGAGCGCCACAGGGGGTGAGCAGTTCTTC,CAWSATGGEQFF
TRBJ2-2,TRBV15,TRBD1,few,16,TGTGCCACCAGCGGTGAGGGACAGGGAGTTACCGGGGAGCTGTTTTTT,CATSGEGQGVTGELFF
TRBJ2-1,TRBV7-6,TRBD2,many,14,TGTGCCAGCCGGGGACTAGCGGGAAGTAATGAGCAGTTCTTC,CASRGLAGSNEQFF
TRBJ2-7,TRBV30,-,-,19,TGTGCCTGGAGTCTCCCCCGGGACACGGACGTACCCACCGCTTACGAGCAGTACTTC,CAWSLPRDTDVPTAYEQYF
TRBJ1-5,TRBV6-2/TRBV6-3,-,-,15,TGTGCCAGCACCGAAGAGACACTAGGCAATCAGCCCCAGCATTTT,CASTEETLGNQPQHF
TRBJ2-1,TRBV4-3,-,few,16,TGCGCCAGCAGCCAAGATTCTTGGCCCAGTGAGGGCGAGCAGTTCTTC,CASSQDSWPSEGEQFF
TRBJ2-7,TRBV7-9,-,many,16,TGTGCCAGCAGCCGAAGTGGGACTCCGGGGAGGTACGAGCAGTACTTC,CASSRSGTPGRYEQYF
TRBJ2-3,TRBV6-5,-,few,12,TGTGCCAGCAGGGGGATGGAAGATACGCAGTATTTT,CASRGMEDTQYF
TRBJ2-3,TRBV11-3,-,-,15,TGTGCCAGCAGCTCACGCGGAGGGCTCACAGATACGCAGTATTTT,CASSSRGGLTDTQYF
TRBJ2-1,TRBV12-3/TRBV12-4,-,many,14,TGTGCCAGTAGTCGGGGACCGTCCGACAATGAGCAGTTCTTC,CASSRGPSDNEQFF
TRBJ2-1,TRBV4-1,TRBD2,many,16,TGCGCCAGCAGCCAAGTTGTTGCGGGAGCAGGGAATGAGCAGTTCTTC,CASSQVVAGAGNEQFF
TRBJ1-5,TRBV12-3/TRBV12-4,-,many,14,TGTGCCAGCAGTTTCAATACAGTTAATCAGCCCCAGCATTTT,CASSFNTVNQPQHF
TRBJ2-5,TRBV20-1,TRBD2,-,13,TGCAGTGCTAAAGCGGGAGTGCGAGAGACCCAGTACTTC,CSAKAGVRETQYF
TRBJ1-1,TRBV14,-,-,13,TGTGCCAGCAGCCAAGCCGAGACCGGCCAAGCTTTCTTT,CASSQAETGQAFF
TRBJ2-5,TRBV12-3/TRBV12-4,TRBD2,many,15,TGTGCCAGCAGCCACCCCCAGCGGGGCAAAGAGACCCAGTACTTC,CASSHPQRGKETQYF
TRBJ2-7,TRBV19,-,-,17,TGTGCCAGTAGTATCTGGCTGAAGAAGGGTCGAGGCTACGAGCAGTACTTC,CASSIWLKKGRGYEQYF
TRBJ2-1,TRBV2,-,few,13,TGTGCCAGCAGGCGGAATCTGGGAAATGAGCAGTTCTTC,CASRRNLGNEQFF
TRBJ1-5,TRBV12-3/TRBV12-4,TRBD1,many,12,TGTGCCAGCAGGGGACAGGGGGGGCCCCAGCATTTT,CASRGQGGPQHF